This T cell receptor (beta chain) was profiled in a study of blood T cell repertoires in COVID-19. Whole-study context: From the United States, Italy and Spain came samples of acute and convalescent COVID-19.

Assay: immunoSEQ multiplex PCR; the TCRdb copy retains only in-frame clones and omits some. The sample holds about 130,000 clones, 85% to 90% seen once. Germline V gene lookup returns CDR1 SGHTA and CDR2 FQGNSA. Losses at the gene ends were 5 bases for V and 1 base for J; bases not matched to a gene: 5. The CDR3 is 15 amino acids. The source of this sequence is a man between 70 and 80 years old with active COVID-19. This chain connects TRBV7-2 to TRBJ1-5, with TRBD1 matching 7 bases. The sequenced sample was peripheral blood. In DNA, the CDR3 is TGTGCCAGCAGCCCAGACAGGGTGAGCAATCAGCCCCAGCATTTT. Its translation is CASSPDRVSNQPQHF.